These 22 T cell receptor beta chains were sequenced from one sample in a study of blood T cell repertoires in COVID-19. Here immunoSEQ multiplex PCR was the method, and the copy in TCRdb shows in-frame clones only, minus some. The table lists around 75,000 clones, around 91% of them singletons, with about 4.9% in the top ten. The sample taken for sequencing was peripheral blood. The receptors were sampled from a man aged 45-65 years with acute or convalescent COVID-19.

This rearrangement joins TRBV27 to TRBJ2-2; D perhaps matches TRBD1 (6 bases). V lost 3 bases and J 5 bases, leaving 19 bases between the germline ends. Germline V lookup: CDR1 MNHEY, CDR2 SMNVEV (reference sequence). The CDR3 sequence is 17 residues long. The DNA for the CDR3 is TGTGCCAGCAGTTTCTCTATCGGCAGGGGCAGGACCGGGGAGCTGTTTTTT. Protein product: CASSFSIGRGRTGELFF.

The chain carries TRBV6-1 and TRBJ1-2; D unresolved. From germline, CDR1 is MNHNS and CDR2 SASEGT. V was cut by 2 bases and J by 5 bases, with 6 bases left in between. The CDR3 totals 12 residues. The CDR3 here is CASSEPIYGYTF. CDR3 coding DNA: TGTGCCAGCAGTGAACCTATATATGGCTACACCTTC.

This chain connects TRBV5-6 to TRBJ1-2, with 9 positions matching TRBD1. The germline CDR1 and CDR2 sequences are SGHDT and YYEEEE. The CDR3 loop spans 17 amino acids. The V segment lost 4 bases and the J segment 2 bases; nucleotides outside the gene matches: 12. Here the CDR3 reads CASSVVGTGSLNYGYTF. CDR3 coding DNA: TGTGCCAGCAGCGTTGTTGGGACAGGGAGTCTCAACTATGGCTACACCTTC.

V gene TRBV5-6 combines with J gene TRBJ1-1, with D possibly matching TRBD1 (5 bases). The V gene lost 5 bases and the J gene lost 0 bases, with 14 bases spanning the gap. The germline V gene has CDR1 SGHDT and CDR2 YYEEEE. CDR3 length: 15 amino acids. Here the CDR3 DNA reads TGTGCCAGCAGGCGCTCCGCGGGGGTGAACACTGAAGCTTTCTTT. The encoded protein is CASRRSAGVNTEAFF.

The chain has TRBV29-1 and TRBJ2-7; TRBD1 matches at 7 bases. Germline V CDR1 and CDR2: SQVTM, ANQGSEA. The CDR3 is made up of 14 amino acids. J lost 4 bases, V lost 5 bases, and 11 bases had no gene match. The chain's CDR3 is CSVRTPGGPYEQYF. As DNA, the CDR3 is TGCAGCGTTCGGACCCCAGGGGGACCGTACGAGCAGTACTTC.

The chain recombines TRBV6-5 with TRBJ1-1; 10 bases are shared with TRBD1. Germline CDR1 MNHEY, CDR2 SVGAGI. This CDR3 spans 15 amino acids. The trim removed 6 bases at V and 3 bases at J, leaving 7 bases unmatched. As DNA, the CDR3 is TGTGCCAGCAGGGCTGACAGGGGGCTATACACTGAAGCTTTCTTT. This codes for CASRADRGLYTEAFF.

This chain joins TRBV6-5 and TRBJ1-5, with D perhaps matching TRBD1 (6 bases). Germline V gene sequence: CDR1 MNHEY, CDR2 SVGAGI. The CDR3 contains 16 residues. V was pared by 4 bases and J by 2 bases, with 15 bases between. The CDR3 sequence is CASSSLQGSGNQPQHF. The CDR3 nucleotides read TGTGCCAGCAGTTCTCTACAGGGATCGGGCAATCAGCCCCAGCATTTT.

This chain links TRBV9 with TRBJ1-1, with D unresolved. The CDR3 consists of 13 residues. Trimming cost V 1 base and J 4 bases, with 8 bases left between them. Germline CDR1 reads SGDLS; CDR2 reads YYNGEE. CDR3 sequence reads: CASSVSGVTEAFF. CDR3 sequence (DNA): TGTGCCAGCAGCGTATCCGGGGTCACTGAAGCTTTCTTT.

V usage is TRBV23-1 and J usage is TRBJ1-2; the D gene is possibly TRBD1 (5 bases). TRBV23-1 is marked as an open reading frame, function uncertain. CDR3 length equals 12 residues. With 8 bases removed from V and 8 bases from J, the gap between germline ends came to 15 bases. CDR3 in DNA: TGCGCCAGCTTGGGGGGAGGAGAAGGCTACACCTTC. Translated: CASLGGGEGYTF.

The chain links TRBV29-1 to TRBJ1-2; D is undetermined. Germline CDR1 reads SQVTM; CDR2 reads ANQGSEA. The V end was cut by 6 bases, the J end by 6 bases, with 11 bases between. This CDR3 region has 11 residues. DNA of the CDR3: TGCAGCGTGTCCGGTGGAGATGGCTACACCTTC. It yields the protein CSVSGGDGYTF. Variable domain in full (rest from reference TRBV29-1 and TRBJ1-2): SAVISQKPSRDICQRGTSLTIQCQVDSQVTMMFWYRQQPGQSLTLIATANQGSEATYESGFVIDKFPISRPNLTFSTLTVSNMSPEDSSIYLCSVSGGDGYTFGSGTRLTVV.

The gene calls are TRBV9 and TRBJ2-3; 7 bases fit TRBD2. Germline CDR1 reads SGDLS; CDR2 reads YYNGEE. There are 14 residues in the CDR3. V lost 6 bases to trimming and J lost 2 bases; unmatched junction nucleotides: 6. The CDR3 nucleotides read TGTGCCAGCACTGGGCGGGAGCTCACAGATACGCAGTATTTT. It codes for CASTGRELTDTQYF.

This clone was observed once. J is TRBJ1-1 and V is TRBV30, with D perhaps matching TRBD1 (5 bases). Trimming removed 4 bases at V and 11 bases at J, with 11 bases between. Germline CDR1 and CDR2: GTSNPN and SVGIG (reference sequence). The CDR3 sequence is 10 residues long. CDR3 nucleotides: TGTGCCTGGATAAGGGGCACGGCTTTCTTT. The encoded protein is CAWIRGTAFF.

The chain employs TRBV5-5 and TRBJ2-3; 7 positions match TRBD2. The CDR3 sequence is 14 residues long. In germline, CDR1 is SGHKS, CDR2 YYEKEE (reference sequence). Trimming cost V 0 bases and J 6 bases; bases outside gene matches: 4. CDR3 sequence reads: CASSLGSGGDTQYF. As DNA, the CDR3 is TGTGCCAGCAGCTTGGGGTCCGGGGGGGATACGCAGTATTTT.

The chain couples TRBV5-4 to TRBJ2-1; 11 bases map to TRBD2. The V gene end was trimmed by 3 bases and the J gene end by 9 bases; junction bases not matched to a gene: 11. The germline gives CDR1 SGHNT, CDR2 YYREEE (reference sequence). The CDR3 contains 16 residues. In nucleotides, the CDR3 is TGTGCCAGCAGCTCCCGACTAGCGGGAAACACTGGTGAGCAGTTCTTC. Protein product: CASSSRLAGNTGEQFF.

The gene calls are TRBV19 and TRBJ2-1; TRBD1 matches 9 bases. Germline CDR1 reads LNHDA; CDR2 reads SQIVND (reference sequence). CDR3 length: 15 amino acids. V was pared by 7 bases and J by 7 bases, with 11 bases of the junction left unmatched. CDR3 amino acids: CASTPTGTGLNEQFF. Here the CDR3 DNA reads TGTGCCAGTACCCCCACCGGGACAGGGTTGAATGAGCAGTTCTTC. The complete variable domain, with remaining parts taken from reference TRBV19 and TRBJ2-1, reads DGGITQSPKYLFRKEGQNVTLSCEQNLNHDAMYWYRQDPGQGLRLIYYSQIVNDFQKGDIAEGYSVSREKKESFPLTVTSAQKNPTAFYLCASTPTGTGLNEQFFGPGTRLTVL.

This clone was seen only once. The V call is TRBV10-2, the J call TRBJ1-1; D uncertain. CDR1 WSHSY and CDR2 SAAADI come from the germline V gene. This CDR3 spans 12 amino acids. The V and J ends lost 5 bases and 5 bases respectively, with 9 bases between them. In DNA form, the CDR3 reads TGCGCCAGCAGTCCCCAGTCTACTGAAGCTTTCTTT. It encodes CASSPQSTEAFF.

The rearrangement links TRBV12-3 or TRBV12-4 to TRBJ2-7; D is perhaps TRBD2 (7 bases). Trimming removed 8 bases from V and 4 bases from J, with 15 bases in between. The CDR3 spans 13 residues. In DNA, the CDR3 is TGTGCCAGCCTCGCCGGGGGGCGGTACGAGCAGTACTTC. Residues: CASLAGGRYEQYF.

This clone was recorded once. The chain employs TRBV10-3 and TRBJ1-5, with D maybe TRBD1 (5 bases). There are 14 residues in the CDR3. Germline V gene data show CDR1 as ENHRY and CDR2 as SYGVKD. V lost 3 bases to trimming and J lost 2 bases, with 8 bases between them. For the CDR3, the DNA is TGTGCCATCAGTGAAGGGGCAGGCAATCAGCCCCAGCATTTT. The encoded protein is CAISEGAGNQPQHF.

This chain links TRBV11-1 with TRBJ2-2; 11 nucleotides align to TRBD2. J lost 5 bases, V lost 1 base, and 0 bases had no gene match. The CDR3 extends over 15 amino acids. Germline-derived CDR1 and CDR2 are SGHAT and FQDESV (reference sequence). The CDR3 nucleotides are TGTGCCAGCAGCTTAGGACTAGCGGGAACCGGGGAGCTGTTTTTT. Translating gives CASSLGLAGTGELFF.

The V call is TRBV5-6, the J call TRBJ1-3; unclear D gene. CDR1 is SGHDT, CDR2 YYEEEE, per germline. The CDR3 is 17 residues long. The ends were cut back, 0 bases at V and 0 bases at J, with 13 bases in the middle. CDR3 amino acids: CASSLDSGFSSGNTIYF. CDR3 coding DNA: TGTGCCAGCAGCTTGGATTCAGGCTTTAGCTCTGGAAACACCATATATTTT.

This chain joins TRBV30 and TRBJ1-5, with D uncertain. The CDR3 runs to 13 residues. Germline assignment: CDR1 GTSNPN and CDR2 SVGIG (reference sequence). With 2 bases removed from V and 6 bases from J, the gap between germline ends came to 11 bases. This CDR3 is CAWSTDLIQPQHF. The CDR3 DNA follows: TGTGCCTGGAGTACAGATCTGATTCAGCCCCAGCATTTT.

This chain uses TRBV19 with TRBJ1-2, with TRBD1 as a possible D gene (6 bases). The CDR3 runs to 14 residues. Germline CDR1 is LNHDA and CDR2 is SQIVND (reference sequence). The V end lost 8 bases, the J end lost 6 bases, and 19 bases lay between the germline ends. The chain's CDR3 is CASGGIGQIDGYTF. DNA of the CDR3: TGTGCCAGTGGGGGTATCGGACAGATCGATGGCTACACCTTC.